This TCR beta chain was sequenced for a study of shared clonotypes between healthy human individuals. Overall study findings and caveats: Generation of non-shared clonotypes was less probable than generation of clonotypes shared by all four donors. Generally, naive subsets (rather than memory subsets) showed larger estimated richness.

Participating donors were healthy, HIV-negative adults free of recent acute infections or vaccinations. Adults of Caucasian background living in Nashville, Tennessee made up all donors. Generated by immunoSEQ multiplex PCR, the TCRdb table keeps only in-frame clones and is missing some. Among about 1.1 million clones listed, more than 75% were seen once. V gave up 0 bases and J gave up 6 bases, with 9 bases separating them. Germline CDR1 LGHNA, CDR2 YNFKEQ. The CDR3 totals 13 residues. Regarding this clone: Its antigen remains unidentified.

This chain links TRBV4-2 with TRBJ2-7; TRBD2 is a possible D gene (6 bases). Sequenced input: memory CD4+ T cells from PBMCs. Described subset: CD45RA-negative fraction. This receptor was taken from a man younger than 30 in good health. Some clones in this sample may be carry-over from other donors' samples. In nucleotides, the CDR3 is TGTGCCAGCAGCCAAGATGGGCGGGGCGAGCAGTACTTC. The encoded protein is CASSQDGRGEQYF.